This TCR beta chain was captured in a study of human T cells and chemical hapten exposure. Notes on the study in general: Controls formed significantly fewer large CDR3 similarity clusters than expanded TCRs did.

Noted time point: patch test 1, 2 weeks after DPC sensitization. Treatment specified: therapeutic diphenylcyclopropenone sensitization with weekly scalp DPC. TCRdb re-derived calls from the RACE reads in MiXCR, one entry per CDR3 protein. The data contain about 360,000 distinct CDR3 sequences, around 7% of them singletons. This clonotype was observed many times. The antigen is undetermined. The junction had 7 bases not matched to a gene; V was cut back by 3 bases and J by 3 bases. The CDR3 is 15 residues long. Germline assignment: CDR1 SGHRS and CDR2 YFSETQ. This chain joins TRBV5-1 and TRBJ1-2, with 8 bases aligning to TRBD1. The sample in question was whole blood, obtained in connection with sensitization to the hapten diphenylcyclopropenone (DPC). This clonotype originated in a woman aged 18-29 years with alopecia areata. Some clones in this sample may be carry-over from other donors' samples. The CDR3 DNA sequence: TGCGCCAGCAGCTCGTCAGGGGGCGAAGACTATGGCTACACCTTC. Protein: CASSSSGGEDYGYTF.